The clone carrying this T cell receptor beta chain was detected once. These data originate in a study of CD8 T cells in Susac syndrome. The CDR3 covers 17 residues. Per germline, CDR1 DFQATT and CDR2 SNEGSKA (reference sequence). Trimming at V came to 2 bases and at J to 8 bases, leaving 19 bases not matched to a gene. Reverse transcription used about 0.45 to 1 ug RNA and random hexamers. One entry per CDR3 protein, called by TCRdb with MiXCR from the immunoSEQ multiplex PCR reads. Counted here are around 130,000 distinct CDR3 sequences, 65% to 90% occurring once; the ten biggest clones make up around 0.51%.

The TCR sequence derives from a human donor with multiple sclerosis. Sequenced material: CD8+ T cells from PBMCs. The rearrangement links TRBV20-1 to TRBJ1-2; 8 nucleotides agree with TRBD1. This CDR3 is CSARLLYSSTGEGGYTF. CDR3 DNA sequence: TGCAGTGCTAGACTGTTATACTCTTCGACAGGGGAAGGGGGCTACACCTTC.